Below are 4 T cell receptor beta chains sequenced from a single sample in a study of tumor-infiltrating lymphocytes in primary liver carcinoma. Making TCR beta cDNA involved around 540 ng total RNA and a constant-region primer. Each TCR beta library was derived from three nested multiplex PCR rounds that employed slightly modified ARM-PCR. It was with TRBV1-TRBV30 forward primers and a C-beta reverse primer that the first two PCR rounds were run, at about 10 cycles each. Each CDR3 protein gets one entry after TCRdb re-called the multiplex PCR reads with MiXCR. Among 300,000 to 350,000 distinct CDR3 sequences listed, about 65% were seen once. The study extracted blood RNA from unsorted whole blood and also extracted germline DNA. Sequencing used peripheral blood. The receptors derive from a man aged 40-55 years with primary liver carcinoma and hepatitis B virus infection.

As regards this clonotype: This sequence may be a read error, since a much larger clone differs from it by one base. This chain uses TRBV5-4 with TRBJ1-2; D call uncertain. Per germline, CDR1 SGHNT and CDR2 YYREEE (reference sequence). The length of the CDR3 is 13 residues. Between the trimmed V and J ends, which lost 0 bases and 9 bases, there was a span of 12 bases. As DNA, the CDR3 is TGTGCCAGCAGCTTGGGTCGCCCTGCCTGCTACACCTTC. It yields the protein CASSLGRPACYTF.

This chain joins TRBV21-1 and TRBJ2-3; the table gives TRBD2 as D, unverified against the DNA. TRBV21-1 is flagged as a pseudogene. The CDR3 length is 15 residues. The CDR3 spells CASSGRGEGTDTQYF. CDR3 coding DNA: TGTGCCAGCAGCGGGAGGGGGGAAGGCACAGATACGCAGTATTTT.

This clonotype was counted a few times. The CDR3 reads CASSLGQTRDTQYF. The CDR3 DNA is TGTGCCAGCAGCTTGGGGCAGACCAGGGATACGCAGTATTTT. J is TRBJ2-3 and V is TRBV5-5; D is unresolved. CDR3 size: 14 residues. Trimming pared 0 bases from V and 6 bases from J, leaving 11 bases between. Germline V CDR1 and CDR2: SGHKS, YYEKEE (reference sequence).

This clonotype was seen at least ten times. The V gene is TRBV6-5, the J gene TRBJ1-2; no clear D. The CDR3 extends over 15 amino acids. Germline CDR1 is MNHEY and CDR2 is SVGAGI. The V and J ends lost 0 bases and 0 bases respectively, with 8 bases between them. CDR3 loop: CASSYSGQPNYGYTF. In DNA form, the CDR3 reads TGTGCCAGCAGTTACTCTGGTCAGCCTAACTATGGCTACACCTTC.